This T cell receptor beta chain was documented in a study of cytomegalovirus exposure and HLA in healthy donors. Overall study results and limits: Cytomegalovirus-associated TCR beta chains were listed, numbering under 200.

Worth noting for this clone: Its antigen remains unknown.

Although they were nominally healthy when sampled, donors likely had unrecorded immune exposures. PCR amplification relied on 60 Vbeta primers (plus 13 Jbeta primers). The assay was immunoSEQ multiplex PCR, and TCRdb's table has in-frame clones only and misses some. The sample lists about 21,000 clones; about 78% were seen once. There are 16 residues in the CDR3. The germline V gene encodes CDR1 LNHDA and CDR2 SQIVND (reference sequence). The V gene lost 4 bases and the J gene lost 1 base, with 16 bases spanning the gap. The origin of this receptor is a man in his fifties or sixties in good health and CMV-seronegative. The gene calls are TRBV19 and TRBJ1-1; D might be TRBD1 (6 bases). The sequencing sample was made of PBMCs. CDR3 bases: TGTGCCAGTAGTAACCTAAGACAGGCTTCGAACACTGAAGCTTTCTTT. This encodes CASSNLRQASNTEAFF.